Described below is a single T cell receptor beta chain sequence and its context. Its specificity is unknown. These data originate in a study of T cells expressing NK-cell markers. Study observations and caveats: Evidence did not settle whether expanded NKG2C+ T cell clones targeted HCMV.

It was by 5'RACE template switching with UMIs that TCR beta cDNA was made. After re-calling the 5' RACE reads, TCRdb lists one entry per CDR3 protein, DNA absent. The specimen's table records about 120,000 distinct CDR3 sequences. The sequence was obtained from a woman between 18 and 70 years old in good health. Sequencing used blood T cells: a sorted CD56 or NKG2C T cell subset, CD4+ or CD8+ T cells, or bulk PBMC T cells (not recorded which).

CDR3 amino acids: CSVEGPTGSGRGKSNEQFF. V and J are TRBV29-1 and TRBJ2-1; TCRdb's D gene call, TRBD2, goes unchecked for lack of DNA. The CDR3 has 19 amino acids. CDR1 and CDR2 from the germline V gene are SQVTM and ANQGSEA.